The 15 T cell receptor beta chains presented below share a single source sample, sequenced in a study of regulatory T cells in long-lasting Graves disease. For TCR beta, libraries came from iRepertoire HTBI primers and Arm-PCR of CDR3 regions. Via MiXCR, TCRdb re-called the multiplex PCR reads, giving one row per CDR3 protein. Here the sample spans over 450,000 distinct CDR3 sequences, 12% being singletons. Time point specified: newly diagnosed GD, antithyroid drugs for less than 3 months. The TCR library was prepared using RNA isolated from PBMCs. These same records also appear under a second study, on T cells in Graves' hyperthyroidism and ophthalmopathy.

The material was peripheral blood mononuclear cells (PBMCs), obtained at new diagnosis, from a patient treated with antithyroid drugs. The receptor source for this set is a woman aged 25 to 39 with Graves disease.

Many counts were recorded for this clonotype. The chain employs TRBV11-3 and TRBJ2-5, with a possible D match to TRBD2 (7 bases). The CDR3 runs to 16 residues. V was pared by 0 bases and J by 3 bases, with 14 bases between. Germline CDR1 reads SGHNT; CDR2 reads YENEEA. The chain's CDR3 is CASSLDIPGGEETQYF. CDR3 DNA sequence: TGTGCCAGCAGCTTAGATATCCCGGGGGGCGAAGAGACCCAGTACTTC. The complete variable domain, with remaining parts taken from reference TRBV11-3 and TRBJ2-5, reads EAGVVQSPRYKIIEKKQPVAFWCNPISGHNTLYWYLQNLGQGPELLIRYENEEAVDDSQLPKDRFSAERLKGVDSTLKIQPAELGDSAVYLCASSLDIPGGEETQYFGPGTRLLVL.

This clonotype was seen ten or more times. The chain employs TRBV30 and TRBJ1-2, with D hard to call. Germline lookup yields CDR1 GTSNPN and CDR2 SVGIG (reference sequence). V was clipped by 0 bases and J by 0 bases, with 5 bases between them. The CDR3 is 13 residues long. In DNA, the CDR3 is TGTGCCTGGAGTGTAGCTGCTAACTATGGCTACACCTTC. It encodes CAWSVAANYGYTF.

The chain has TRBV20-1 and TRBJ2-7; tentative D call: TRBD2 (5 bases). CDR3 length: 15 amino acids. Trimming took 1 base from V and 3 from J, leaving 16 bases between them. Germline CDR1 and CDR2: DFQATT and SNEGSKA (reference sequence). CDR3 bases: TGCAGTGCTAGAGGTGCTCGGGGTGGCAGCTACGAGCAGTACTTC. Translating it yields CSARGARGGSYEQYF.

J is TRBJ2-7 and V is TRBV30; D is unclear. This CDR3 is 15 amino acids long. Germline assignment: CDR1 GTSNPN and CDR2 SVGIG (reference sequence). Trimming stripped 0 bases from V and 1 base from J, with 13 bases between. The CDR3 DNA reads as TGTGCCTGGAGTGTACCTCAAATGGGGTCCTACGAGCAGTACTTC. It yields the protein CAWSVPQMGSYEQYF. Full variable domain (outside the CDR3, taken from reference TRBV30 and TRBJ2-7): SQTIHQWPATLVQPVGSPLSLECTVEGTSNPNLYWYRQAAGRGLQLLFYSVGIGQISSEVPQNLSASRPQDRQFILSSKKLLLSDSGFYLCAWSVPQMGSYEQYFGPGTRLTVT.

This clonotype was seen a handful of times. The chain recombines TRBV11-2 with TRBJ1-3; 7 bases are shared with TRBD1. The V gene end was trimmed by 2 bases and the J gene end by 2 bases; junction bases not matched to a gene: 3. Germline V gene data show CDR1 as SGHAT and CDR2 as FQNNGV. This CDR3 has 15 residues. The CDR3 reads CASSLLTGAGNTIYF. CDR3 nucleotide sequence: TGTGCCAGCAGCTTATTAACAGGGGCTGGAAACACCATATATTTT.

The V gene is TRBV3-1, the J gene TRBJ2-7; 11 bases line up with TRBD2. CDR1 is LGHDT and CDR2 is YNNKEL in the germline V gene (reference sequence). The CDR3 is 16 residues long. V gave up 1 base and J gave up 4 bases; unmatched junction bases: 6. The CDR3, as DNA: TGTGCCAGCAGCCAAGGACCTGGACTAGCGGGTTACGAGCAGTACTTC. This encodes CASSQGPGLAGYEQYF.

The chain has TRBV19 and TRBJ1-2; TRBD1 matches at 11 bases. Germline V gene lookup returns CDR1 LNHDA and CDR2 SQIVND (reference sequence). The CDR3 is 14 residues long. J was trimmed by 6 bases and V by 6 bases; bases with no gene match: 6. The chain's CDR3 is CASRRTGGVHGYTF. The CDR3 nucleotides are TGTGCCAGTAGGAGGACAGGGGGCGTCCATGGCTACACCTTC.

This clonotype was observed many times. The chain couples TRBV19 to TRBJ2-6, with 7 bases aligning to TRBD1. This CDR3 comprises 17 residues. Per germline, CDR1 LNHDA and CDR2 SQIVND (reference sequence). V dropped 9 bases and J dropped 0; count of bases not matched to a gene: 11. CDR3 in DNA: TGTGCCAGCCGCGCGACAGGGACCCGCTCTGGGGCCAACGTCCTGACTTTC. It encodes CASRATGTRSGANVLTF.

This clonotype was seen more than once but under ten times. V is TRBV19 and J is TRBJ2-1, with 12 positions matching TRBD2. Germline CDR1 and CDR2: LNHDA and SQIVND (reference sequence). The CDR3 has 16 amino acids. After removal of 3 bases from V and 6 bases from J, the junction contained 6 bases not matched to a gene. Here the CDR3 reads CASSIPTSGSSNEQFF. CDR3 nucleotides: TGTGCCAGTAGTATCCCGACTAGCGGGAGTAGCAATGAGCAGTTCTTC.

Many counts were recorded for this clonotype. The CDR3, as DNA: TGTGCCAGCAGACGCCCCGCCGGACAGACTGGAAAACTGTTTTTT. This sequence encodes CASRRPAGQTGKLFF. The rearrangement uses TRBV6-1 and TRBJ1-4; D possibly corresponds to TRBD1 (6 bases). CDR1 MNHNS and CDR2 SASEGT come from the germline V gene. V was clipped by 6 bases and J by 10 bases, with 21 bases between them. CDR3 size: 15 residues.

This clonotype was seen ten or more times. The V and J genes are TRBV20-1 and TRBJ2-1; TRBD2 matches at 11 bases. The V gene's germline CDR1 is DFQATT and CDR2 SNEGSKA (reference sequence). This CDR3 is 15 amino acids long. V trimming: 0 bases; J trimming: 4 bases; junction bases outside the gene matches: 2. DNA of the CDR3: TGCAGTGCTAGAGAACTAGCGGGGGATTACAATGAGCAGTTCTTC. Amino acid sequence: CSARELAGDYNEQFF.

V is TRBV20-1 and J is TRBJ1-1, with D maybe TRBD1 (5 bases). This CDR3 is 12 amino acids long. Trimming stripped 1 base from V and 3 bases from J, with 6 bases between. Germline V CDR1 and CDR2: DFQATT, SNEGSKA (reference sequence). The DNA for the CDR3 is TGCAGTGCTAGAGTAGGGGACACTGAAGCTTTCTTT. It specifies CSARVGDTEAFF.

The chain combines TRBV6-5 with TRBJ2-7, with no clear D. The CDR3 consists of 16 residues. Per germline, CDR1 MNHEY and CDR2 SVGAGI. V was trimmed by 0 bases and J by 5 bases, leaving 17 bases between them. The CDR3 sequence is CASSYSEETLSHEQYF. The CDR3 region has the DNA TGTGCCAGCAGTTACTCAGAAGAGACTCTGTCCCACGAGCAGTACTTC.

This clonotype was detected ten times or more. The chain uses TRBV6-1 and TRBJ2-7; 11 bases fit TRBD2. V shed 4 bases, J shed 4 bases, and the junction held 6 bases outside the gene matches. The CDR3 runs to 15 residues. Germline V gives CDR1 MNHNS, CDR2 SASEGT. The CDR3 DNA sequence: TGTGCCAGCAGTGGAGCCGGGACTAGCGGTTACGAGCAGTACTTC. It yields the protein CASSGAGTSGYEQYF.

This clonotype has ten or more counts. The V gene is TRBV28, the J gene TRBJ1-1; D remains ambiguous. Germline CDR1 and CDR2: MDHEN and SYDVKM. Trimming pared 2 bases from V and 2 bases from J, leaving 9 bases between. The CDR3 has 14 amino acids. CDR3 nucleotides: TGTGCCAGCAGTTTAATGCAGGTAAACACTGAAGCTTTCTTT. Translating it yields CASSLMQVNTEAFF.